This T cell receptor beta chain is drawn from a study of T cell responses to AZD1222 COVID-19 vaccine. Across the study: Doses given second, at about 4 or about 12 weeks, were pooled.

Profiled with immunoSEQ multiplex PCR; TCRdb holds only in-frame clones, not every one. The sample carries 150,000 to 200,000 clones, about nine tenths recorded once. Study-level results: Spike-wide vaccine-associated CD4 TCRs dominated at 160-218 and 743-854. Just six people given AZD1222 tested seropositive at baseline.

A word on this clone: Its target is not known.

After removal of 4 bases from V and 4 bases from J, the junction contained 12 bases not matched to a gene. The CDR3 consists of 16 residues. Germline CDR1 MNHNS, CDR2 SASEGT. The rearrangement uses TRBV6-1 and TRBJ1-1; 7 positions agree with TRBD1. The sequence came from an adult in good health. The sample consisted of peripheral blood, taken on day 0 of AZD1222 vaccination. CDR3 in DNA: TGTGCCAGCAGTGGTACCCTACAGGGGCGAGGCACTGAAGCTTTCTTT. Its translation is CASSGTLQGRGTEAFF.